These 2 T cell receptor beta chains were sequenced from one sample in a study of T-cell memory formation after mild COVID-19. One entry per CDR3 protein results from TCRdb running MiXCR on the 5' RACE reads. This table holds about 470,000 distinct CDR3 sequences, 18% found once. The source material was PBMCs or a T cell subset sorted from them (not recorded which). The receptors come from an adult woman who had mild COVID-19 (a few samples of this study predate the infection). Cell type and time point are not known.

This clonotype has a handful of counts. V gene TRBV2 combines with J gene TRBJ2-4; no reliable D call. The germline V gene has CDR1 SNHLY and CDR2 FYNNEI. The CDR3 covers 13 residues. V was clipped by 4 bases and J by 6 bases, with 10 bases between them. DNA for the CDR3: TGTGCCAGCAGTGGCGGAGCACGAAACATTCAGTACTTC. The encoded protein is CASSGGARNIQYF.

In nucleotides, the CDR3 is TGCAGTGCTGATGGACTAGCGGGAGAGAGCTCCTACAATGAGCAGTTCTTC. Protein product: CSADGLAGESSYNEQFF. The chain recombines TRBV20-1 with TRBJ2-1; 13 nucleotides align to TRBD2. Germline CDR1 is DFQATT and CDR2 is SNEGSKA (reference sequence). This CDR3 contains 17 residues. V was clipped by 5 bases and J by 0 bases; unmatched bases: 7.